These 12 T cell receptor beta chains were all obtained from the same sample, sequenced in a study of beta chain features in type 1 diabetes. Whole-study results and caveats: Shortening that was moderate but significant affected the TCRB CDR3s of Type 1 diabetes patients in all four CD4+ subsets.

For these TCRs, the target antigens are not known. TCRB transcripts that were expressed got sequenced, as all of the isolated RNA had been reverse transcribed. Clones were read by immunoSEQ multiplex PCR, and TCRdb kept only the in-frame ones, dropping some. This table has 35,000 to 45,000 clones, approximately 60% appearing once. Material: Tregs from blood. The receptors here all came from a man aged 25 to 40 with type 1 diabetes. Some clones in this sample may be carry-over from other donors' samples.

The chain uses TRBV18 and TRBJ2-6; D may be TRBD2 (7 bases). Looked up from germline, CDR1 is KGHSH and CDR2 is LQKENI. This CDR3 has 19 residues. Trimming cost V 3 bases and J 0 bases, with 18 bases left between them. The CDR3 reads CASSPGGGLGGSGANVLTF. The CDR3 DNA follows: TGTGCCAGCTCACCGGGCGGGGGCCTCGGAGGCTCTGGGGCCAACGTCCTGACTTTC. The complete variable domain, with remaining parts taken from reference TRBV18 and TRBJ2-6, reads NAGVMQNPRHLVRRRGQEARLRCSPMKGHSHVYWYRQLPEEGLKFMVYLQKENIIDESGMPKERFSAEFPKEGPSILRIQQVVRGDSAAYFCASSPGGGLGGSGANVLTFGAGSRLTVL.

This sequence joins TRBV5-1 and TRBJ2-7, with 7 bases lining up with TRBD2. This CDR3 region has 12 residues. J gave up 6 bases and V 0 bases, and 0 bases lay outside the gene matches. Germline V gene data show CDR1 as SGHRS and CDR2 as YFSETQ. For the CDR3, the DNA is TGCGCCAGCAGCTTGGGCGGGAGCGAGCAGTACTTC. Translating gives CASSLGGSEQYF. Looking up the rest from reference TRBV5-1 and TRBJ2-7 gives the full variable domain: KAGVTQTPRYLIKTRGQQVTLSCSPISGHRSVSWYQQTPGQGLQFLFEYFSETQRNKGNFPGRFSGRQFSNSRSEMNVSTLELGDSALYLCASSLGGSEQYFGPGTRLTVT.

This chain connects TRBV6-5 to TRBJ1-4; the match to TRBD1 covers 9 bases. V shed 5 bases and J 4 bases; nucleotides not matched to a gene: 5. The germline V gene encodes CDR1 MNHEY and CDR2 SVGAGI. The CDR3 spans 15 residues. The CDR3 loop is CASSRKDRGNEKLFF. The CDR3 region has the DNA TGTGCCAGCAGTAGAAAGGACAGGGGTAATGAAAAACTGTTTTTT.

CDR3 amino acids: CASSQGQDPAPLHF. The CDR3 nucleotides are TGTGCCAGCAGCCAGGGACAGGACCCTGCACCCCTCCACTTT. This rearrangement joins TRBV9 to TRBJ1-6, with 8 bases fitting TRBD1. The CDR3 runs to 14 residues. V was clipped by 4 bases and J by 11 bases; unmatched bases: 8. Germline assignment: CDR1 SGDLS and CDR2 YYNGEE.

The table lists this clone with a few counts. The chain links TRBV19 to TRBJ2-1; 7 nucleotides align to TRBD2. Germline-derived CDR1 and CDR2 are LNHDA and SQIVND (reference sequence). This CDR3 region has 15 residues. The V gene end was trimmed by 6 bases and the J gene end by 4 bases; junction bases not matched to a gene: 9. The CDR3: CASRKVAGPYNEQFF. The CDR3 DNA reads TGTGCCAGTAGAAAGGTAGCGGGCCCATACAATGAGCAGTTCTTC.

The chain couples TRBV5-4 to TRBJ1-6, with TRBD1 matching 7 bases. V lost 1 base, J lost 7 bases, and 2 bases stayed unmatched. There are 14 residues in the CDR3. The germline V gene encodes CDR1 SGHNT and CDR2 YYREEE (reference sequence). DNA for the CDR3: TGTGCCAGCAGCTTGAACAGGGGCAATTCACCCCTCCACTTT. Protein: CASSLNRGNSPLHF.

The chain has TRBV5-4 and TRBJ2-5, with TRBD2 matching over 11 bases. There are 16 residues in the CDR3. V trimming: 10 bases; J trimming: 5 bases; junction bases outside the gene matches: 16. Germline V gives CDR1 SGHNT, CDR2 YYREEE (reference sequence). CDR3 region: CAASEGLAGGAETQYF. The CDR3 coding sequence is TGTGCCGCTAGTGAAGGGCTAGCGGGGGGTGCGGAGACCCAGTACTTC.

This clone was observed a single time. The rearrangement uses TRBV7-9 and TRBJ2-5; 10 nucleotides match TRBD1. Germline loops: CDR1 SEHNR, CDR2 FQNEAQ (reference sequence). The CDR3 runs 15 residues. V trimming: 1 base; J trimming: 5 bases; junction bases outside the gene matches: 4. CDR3 protein: CASSLGQGAWETQYF. CDR3 DNA: TGTGCCAGCAGCTTAGGACAGGGGGCCTGGGAGACCCAGTACTTC.

This chain joins TRBV7-2 and TRBJ2-5; TRBD2 might be the D (6 bases). There are 13 residues in the CDR3. Germline V gene lookup returns CDR1 SGHTA and CDR2 FQGNSA. V lost 2 bases and J 4 bases, leaving 8 bases between the germline ends. CDR3 region: CASSLWEAETQYF. The CDR3 coding sequence is TGTGCCAGCAGCTTATGGGAGGCAGAGACCCAGTACTTC.

The table lists this clone with a few counts. This chain connects TRBV11-2 to TRBJ1-1; D is perhaps TRBD1 (5 bases). The length of the CDR3 is 15 residues. Germline V gene lookup returns CDR1 SGHAT and CDR2 FQNNGV. V lost 1 base and J lost 1, with 10 bases in between. As DNA, the CDR3 is TGTGCCAGCAGCTTAGCTTCGACAGCGAACACTGAAGCTTTCTTT. Translated: CASSLASTANTEAFF.

This clone has only a few counts. This chain joins TRBV6-6 and TRBJ2-7, with 7 nucleotides matching TRBD1. The trim removed 5 bases at V and 4 bases at J, leaving 8 bases unmatched. CDR3 length: 14 amino acids. In germline, CDR1 is MNHNY, CDR2 SVGAGI (reference sequence). The CDR3 loop is CASSIRQGRYEQYF. The CDR3 region has the DNA TGTGCCAGCAGTATCCGACAGGGCAGGTACGAGCAGTACTTC.

This chain connects TRBV28 to TRBJ1-2; D is ambiguous. V shed 8 bases and J shed 4 bases, with 14 bases lying between them. Germline V gives CDR1 MDHEN, CDR2 SYDVKM. This CDR3 spans 13 amino acids. CDR3 nucleotides: TGTGCCAGCGGATATGGAGTGGGCTATGGCTACACCTTC. Translated: CASGYGVGYGYTF.